The present entry profiles one T cell receptor beta chain with its context. Its antigen is not known. The CDR3 is 15 residues long. V trimming: 5 bases; J trimming: 1 base; junction bases outside the gene matches: 6. Germline V gene lookup returns CDR1 SGHNT and CDR2 YYREEE (reference sequence). These memory T cells were uncultured and sequenced directly after ex vivo isolation. This record comes from a study of CD4 T cell repertoires in COVID-19. At the level of the study: Relabeled CFSE-low cells, IL-2-expanded for 10 days, met spikes from other coronaviruses.

Study-level findings and limits: Several top expanded SARS-CoV-2-reactive clonotypes were shared by two or three memory subsets. In SARS-CoV and/or HKU1 spike cultures, between about 6.5 and 27% of SARS-CoV-2 clonotypes reappeared.

Sequencing was performed with immunoSEQ multiplex PCR; in TCRdb, only in-frame clones are kept and a portion is missing. This table has 70,000 to 95,000 clones, 83% appearing once. The clonotype was recovered from a human donor who had COVID-19. The specimen comprised CD4+ T cells from peripheral blood, sampled after recovery from COVID-19. The rearrangement joins TRBV5-4 to TRBJ1-1, with 9 bases matching TRBD1. Here the CDR3 reads CASRRDRAANTEAFF. The CDR3 DNA follows: TGTGCCAGCAGGCGGGACAGGGCGGCGAACACTGAAGCTTTCTTT.